The 3 T cell receptor beta chains listed next were all sequenced from one sample in a study of cytomegalovirus exposure and HLA in healthy donors. PCR involved 60 Vbeta and 13 Jbeta primers. Sequencing used immunoSEQ multiplex PCR; TCRdb keeps in-frame clones, though not all of them. This table holds under 150,000 clones, approximately 68% found once. The sample consisted of PBMCs. These receptors all stem from a man in his forties in good health and CMV-seronegative.

The V and J genes are TRBV29-1 and TRBJ2-2, with D possibly matching TRBD1 (6 bases). Germline V gives CDR1 SQVTM, CDR2 ANQGSEA. The CDR3 has 13 residues. V was shortened by 8 bases and J by 0 bases, with 10 bases between the two germline ends. The CDR3 is CSIGTPNTGELFF. The CDR3 DNA sequence: TGCAGCATAGGGACACCGAACACCGGGGAGCTGTTTTTT.

This chain joins TRBV5-1 and TRBJ1-1; 7 nucleotides align to TRBD1. CDR3 length equals 15 residues. V shed 2 bases, J shed 1 base, and the junction held 5 bases outside the gene matches. Germline lookup yields CDR1 SGHRS and CDR2 YFSETQ. In DNA, the CDR3 is TGCGCCAGCAGCTTAGCAGGGGGTAGGAACACTGAAGCTTTCTTT. As protein: CASSLAGGRNTEAFF.

The gene calls are TRBV6-5 and TRBJ2-5; 8 bases match TRBD1. With 2 bases clipped from V and 2 bases from J, the junction kept 4 bases outside the gene matches. There are 15 residues in the CDR3. Germline CDR1 MNHEY, CDR2 SVGAGI. As DNA, the CDR3 is TGTGCCAGCAGTTACACCCGGGACAGGCAAGAGACCCAGTACTTC. Its translation is CASSYTRDRQETQYF.